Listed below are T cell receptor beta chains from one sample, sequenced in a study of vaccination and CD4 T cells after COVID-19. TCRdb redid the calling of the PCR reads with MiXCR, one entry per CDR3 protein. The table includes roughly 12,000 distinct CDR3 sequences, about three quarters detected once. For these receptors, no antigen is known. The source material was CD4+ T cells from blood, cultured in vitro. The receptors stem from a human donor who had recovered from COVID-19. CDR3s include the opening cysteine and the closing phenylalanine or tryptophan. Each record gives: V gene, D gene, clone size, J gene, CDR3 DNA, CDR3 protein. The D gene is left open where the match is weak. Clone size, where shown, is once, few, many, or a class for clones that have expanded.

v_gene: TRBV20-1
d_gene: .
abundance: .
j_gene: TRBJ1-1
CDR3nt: TGCAGTGCCCTGTTCCCAGGGGCAGATAGCACTGAAGCTTTCTTT
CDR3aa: CSALFPGADSTEAFF

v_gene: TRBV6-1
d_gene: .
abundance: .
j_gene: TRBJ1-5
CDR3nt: TGTGCCAGCAGTGAAATGACCCAGCATTTT
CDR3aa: CASSEMTQHF

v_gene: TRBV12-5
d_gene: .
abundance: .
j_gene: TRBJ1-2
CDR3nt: TGTGCTAGTGGTCGTTCGACACTTATGATGGACTATGGCTACACCTTC
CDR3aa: CASGRSTLMMDYGYTF

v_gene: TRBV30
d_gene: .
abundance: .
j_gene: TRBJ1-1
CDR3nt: TGTGCCTGGAAGGAGGCAAGCCACACTGAAGCTTTCTTT
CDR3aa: CAWKEASHTEAFF

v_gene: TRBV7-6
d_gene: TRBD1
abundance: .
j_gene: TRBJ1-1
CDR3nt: TGTGCCAGCAGCTTCCAGACAGGGACGGCTTTCTTT
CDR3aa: CASSFQTGTAFF

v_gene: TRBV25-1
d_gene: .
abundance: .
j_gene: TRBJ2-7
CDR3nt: TGTGCCAGCAGTGGGGTTCTCGAGCAGTACTTC
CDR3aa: CASSGVLEQYF

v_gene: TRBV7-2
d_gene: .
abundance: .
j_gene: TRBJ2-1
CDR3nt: TGTGCCAGCAGCTTAGAAGTGGGGGCAAGGACGTTGAGTGAGCAGTTCTTC
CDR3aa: CASSLEVGARTLSEQFF

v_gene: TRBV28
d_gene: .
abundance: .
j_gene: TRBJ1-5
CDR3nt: TGTGCCAGCAATTCTCCTCCGGGACAAAAGTTGGGGTTTCAGCCCCAGCATTTT
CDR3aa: CASNSPPGQKLGFQPQHF

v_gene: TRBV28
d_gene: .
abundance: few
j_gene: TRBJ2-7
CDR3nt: TGTGCCAGCAGTTTATGGAGCAGGGGGCAATTAGCGGGGCCCTACGAGCAGTACTTC
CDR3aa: CASSLWSRGQLAGPYEQYF

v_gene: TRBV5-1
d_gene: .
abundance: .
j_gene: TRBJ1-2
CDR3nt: TGCGCCAGCACAAAGGACGGCTTGCGCGACACCTTC
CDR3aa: CASTKDGLRDTF

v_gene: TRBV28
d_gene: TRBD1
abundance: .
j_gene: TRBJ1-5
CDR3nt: TGTGCCAGCAGTTCCTTACTCGGGACAGGGATTAGCAATCAGCCCCAGCATTTT
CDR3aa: CASSSLLGTGISNQPQHF

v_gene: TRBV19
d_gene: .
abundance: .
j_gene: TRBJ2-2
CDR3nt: TGTGCCAGTAGGCTAAGAGCGAACACCGGGGAGCTGTTTTTT
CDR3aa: CASRLRANTGELFF

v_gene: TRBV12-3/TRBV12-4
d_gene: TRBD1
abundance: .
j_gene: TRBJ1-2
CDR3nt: TGTGCCAGCAGTCCGGACAGGTCTTCCTATGGCTACACCTTC
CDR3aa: CASSPDRSSYGYTF

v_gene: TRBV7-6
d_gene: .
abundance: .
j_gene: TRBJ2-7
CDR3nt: TGTGCCAGCAGCTTATTAGGGAGCGAGCAGTACTTC
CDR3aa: CASSLLGSEQYF

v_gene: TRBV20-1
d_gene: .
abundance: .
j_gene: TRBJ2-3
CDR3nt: TGCAGTGCTAGAGCCGCAGATACGCAGTATTTT
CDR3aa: CSARAADTQYF

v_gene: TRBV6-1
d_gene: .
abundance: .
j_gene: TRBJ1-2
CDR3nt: TGTGCCAGTGGGGCAGGCCGCTACACTAACTATGGCTACACCTTC
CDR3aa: CASGAGRYTNYGYTF

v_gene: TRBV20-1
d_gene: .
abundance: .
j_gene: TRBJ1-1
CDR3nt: TGCAGTGCTAGAGATGCGGGAGGGACTGAAGCTTTCTTT
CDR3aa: CSARDAGGTEAFF

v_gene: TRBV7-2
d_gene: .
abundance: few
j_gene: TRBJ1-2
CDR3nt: TGTGCCAGCAGCTTAGCGGGCTATGGCTACACCTTC
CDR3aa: CASSLAGYGYTF

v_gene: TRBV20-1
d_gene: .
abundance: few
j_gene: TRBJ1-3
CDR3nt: TGCAGTGCTAGAGCTCTCTTCCGGGGGCGCATAGCTGGAAACACCATATATTTT
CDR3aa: CSARALFRGRIAGNTIYF

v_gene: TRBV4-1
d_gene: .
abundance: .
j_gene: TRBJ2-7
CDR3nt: TGCGCCAGCAGCCAAGGTCAGGGCATAACCTACGAGCAGTACTTC
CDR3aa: CASSQGQGITYEQYF

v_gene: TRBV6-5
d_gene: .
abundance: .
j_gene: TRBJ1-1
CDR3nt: TGTGCCAGCAGTTACGATAGACGGACGAACACTGAAGCTTTCTTT
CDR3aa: CASSYDRRTNTEAFF

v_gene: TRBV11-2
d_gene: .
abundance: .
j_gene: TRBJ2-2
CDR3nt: TGTGCCAGCAGACCTCTGGACGCGAACACCGGGGAGCTGTTTTTT
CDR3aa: CASRPLDANTGELFF

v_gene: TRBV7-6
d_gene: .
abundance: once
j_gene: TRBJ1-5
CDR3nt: TGTGCCAGCAGCTTAGCGGGGTCTCAGCCCCAGCATTTT
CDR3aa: CASSLAGSQPQHF

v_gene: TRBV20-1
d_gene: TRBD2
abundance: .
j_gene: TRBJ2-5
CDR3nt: TGCAGTGCTAGTCGGAGCGGGAGGGAGAAAGAGACCCAGTACTTC
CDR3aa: CSASRSGREKETQYF

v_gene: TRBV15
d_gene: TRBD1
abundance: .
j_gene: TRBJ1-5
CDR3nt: TGTGCCACCAGCAGAGCCAGGGGGACCCCCAATCAGCCCCAGCATTTT
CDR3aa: CATSRARGTPNQPQHF

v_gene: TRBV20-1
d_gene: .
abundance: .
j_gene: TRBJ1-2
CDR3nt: TGCAGTGCTAGGGCGGACAGCACATTCTATGGCTACACCTTC
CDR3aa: CSARADSTFYGYTF

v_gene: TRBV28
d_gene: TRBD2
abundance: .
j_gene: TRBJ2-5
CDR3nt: TGTGCCAGCAGCCACGGGGGGACGGGGCAAGAGACCCAGTACTTC
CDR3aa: CASSHGGTGQETQYF

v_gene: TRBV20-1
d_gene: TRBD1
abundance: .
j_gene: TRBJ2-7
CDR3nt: TGCAGTGCTGAAGACAGGGTCCTCGTTTACGAGCAGTACTTC
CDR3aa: CSAEDRVLVYEQYF

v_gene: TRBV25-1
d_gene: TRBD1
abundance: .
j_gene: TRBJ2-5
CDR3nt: TGTGCCAGCTCTCGACAGGGGGTTCGAGAGACCCAGTACTTC
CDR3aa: CASSRQGVRETQYF

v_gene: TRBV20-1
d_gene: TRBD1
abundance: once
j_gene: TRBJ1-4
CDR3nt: TGCAGTGCTGGGAGCGGCCTCGGGGGACAGGGGGGTTTCGAAAAACTGTTTTTT
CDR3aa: CSAGSGLGGQGGFEKLFF

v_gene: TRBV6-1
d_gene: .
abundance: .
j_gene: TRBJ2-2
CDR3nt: TGTGCCACCCGCGGAGGGGGCGGGGAGCTGTTTTTT
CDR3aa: CATRGGGGELFF

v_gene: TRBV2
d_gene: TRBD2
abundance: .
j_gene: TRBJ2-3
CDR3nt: TGTGCCAGCAGCCGCCAGAGGGGGAGCGGGAGTGTGACAGATACGCAGTATTTT
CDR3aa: CASSRQRGSGSVTDTQYF

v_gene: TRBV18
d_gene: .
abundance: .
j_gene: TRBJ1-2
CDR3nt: TGTGCCAGCTCACCACCGGCCGCGCCGGGTGGCTACACCTTC
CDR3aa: CASSPPAAPGGYTF

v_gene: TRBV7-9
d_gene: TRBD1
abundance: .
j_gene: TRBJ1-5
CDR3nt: TGTGCCAGCAGCTTATGGCAGGGGGCTAATCAGCCCCAGCATTTT
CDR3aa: CASSLWQGANQPQHF

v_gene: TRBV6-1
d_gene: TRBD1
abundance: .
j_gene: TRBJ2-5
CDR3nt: TGTGCCAGCAGTGAAGAGGCCGGCAGGGGGTGGGAGACCCAGTACTTC
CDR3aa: CASSEEAGRGWETQYF

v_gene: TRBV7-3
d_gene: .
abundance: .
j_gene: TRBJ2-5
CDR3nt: TGTGCCAGCAGCTTAGGGGGACCAGGGGAGACCCAGTACTTC
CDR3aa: CASSLGGPGETQYF

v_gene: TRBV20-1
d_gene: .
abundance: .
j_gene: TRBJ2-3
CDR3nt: TGCAGTGCTAGAGGGCAAGGGGGGAACACGCAGTATTTT
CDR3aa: CSARGQGGNTQYF

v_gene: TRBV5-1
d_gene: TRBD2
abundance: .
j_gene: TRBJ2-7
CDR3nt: TGCGCCAGCTCACCCGGTCGAGCGGGGCTTCTCTACGAGCAGTACTTC
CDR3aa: CASSPGRAGLLYEQYF

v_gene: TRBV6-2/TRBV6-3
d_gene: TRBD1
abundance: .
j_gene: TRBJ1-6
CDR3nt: TGTGCCAGCAGTACCCGCCGGGACAGGGGTTTTTATTCACCCCTCCACTTT
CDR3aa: CASSTRRDRGFYSPLHF

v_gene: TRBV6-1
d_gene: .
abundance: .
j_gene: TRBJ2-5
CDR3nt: TGTGCCAGCAGTGAGGGAGCGGGCGGCCAAGAGACCCAGTACTTC
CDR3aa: CASSEGAGGQETQYF

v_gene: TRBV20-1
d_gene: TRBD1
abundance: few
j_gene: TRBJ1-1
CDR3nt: TGCAGTGCTAGAGAAGGACAGGGCGGGGCTGAAGCTTTCTTT
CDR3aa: CSAREGQGGAEAFF